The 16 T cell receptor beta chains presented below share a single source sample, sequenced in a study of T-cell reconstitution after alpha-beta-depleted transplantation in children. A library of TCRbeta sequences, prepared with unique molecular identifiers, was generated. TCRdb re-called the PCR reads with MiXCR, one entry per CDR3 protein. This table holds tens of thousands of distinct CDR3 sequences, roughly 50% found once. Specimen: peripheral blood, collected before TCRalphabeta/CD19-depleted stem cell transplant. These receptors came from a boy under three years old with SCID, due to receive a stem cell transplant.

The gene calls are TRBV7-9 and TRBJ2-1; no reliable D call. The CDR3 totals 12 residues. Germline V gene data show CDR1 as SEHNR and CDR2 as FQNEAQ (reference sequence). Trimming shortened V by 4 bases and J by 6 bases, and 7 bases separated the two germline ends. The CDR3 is CASSSGRNEQFF. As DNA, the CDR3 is TGTGCCAGCAGCTCCGGACGCAATGAGCAGTTCTTC.

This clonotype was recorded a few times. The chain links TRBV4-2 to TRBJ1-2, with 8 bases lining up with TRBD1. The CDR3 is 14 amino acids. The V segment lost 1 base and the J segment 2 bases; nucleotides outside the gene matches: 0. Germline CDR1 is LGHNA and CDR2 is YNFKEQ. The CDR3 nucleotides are TGTGCCAGCAGCCAAGGGACAGGGAACTATGGCTACACCTTC. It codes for CASSQGTGNYGYTF.

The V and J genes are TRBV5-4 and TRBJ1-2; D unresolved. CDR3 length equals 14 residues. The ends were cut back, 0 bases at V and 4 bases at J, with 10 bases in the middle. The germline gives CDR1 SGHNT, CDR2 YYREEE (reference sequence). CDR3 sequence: CASSLALGSYGYTF. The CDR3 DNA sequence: TGTGCCAGCAGCTTGGCACTGGGGAGCTATGGCTACACCTTC.

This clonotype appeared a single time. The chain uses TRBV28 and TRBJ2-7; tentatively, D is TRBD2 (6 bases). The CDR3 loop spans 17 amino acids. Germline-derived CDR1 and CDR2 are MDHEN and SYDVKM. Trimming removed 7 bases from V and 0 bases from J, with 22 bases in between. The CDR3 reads CASNLIGTGIGSYEQYF. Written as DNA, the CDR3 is TGTGCCAGCAACTTAATCGGGACTGGGATTGGCTCCTACGAGCAGTACTTC.

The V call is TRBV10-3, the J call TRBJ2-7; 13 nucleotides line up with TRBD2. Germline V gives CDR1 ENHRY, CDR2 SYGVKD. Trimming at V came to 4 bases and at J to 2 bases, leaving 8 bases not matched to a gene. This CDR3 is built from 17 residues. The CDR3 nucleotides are TGTGCCATCAGTGTTTGGACTAGCGGGGGTTCAGCCTACGAGCAGTACTTC. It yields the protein CAISVWTSGGSAYEQYF.

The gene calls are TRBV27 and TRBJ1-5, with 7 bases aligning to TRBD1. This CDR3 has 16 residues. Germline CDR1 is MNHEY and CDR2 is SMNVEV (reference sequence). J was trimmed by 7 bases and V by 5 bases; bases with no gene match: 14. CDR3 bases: TGTGCCAGCAGTCCCCTGCCTCTACAGGGGAAACAGCCCCAGCATTTT. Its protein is CASSPLPLQGKQPQHF.

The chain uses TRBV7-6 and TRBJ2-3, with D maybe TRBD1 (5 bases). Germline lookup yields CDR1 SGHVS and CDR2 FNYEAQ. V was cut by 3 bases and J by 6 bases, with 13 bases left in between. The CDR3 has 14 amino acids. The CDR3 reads CASSLQGPRDTQYF. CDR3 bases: TGTGCCAGCAGCTTGCAGGGCCCCAGGGATACGCAGTATTTT. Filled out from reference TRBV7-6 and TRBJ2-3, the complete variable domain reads GAGVSQSPRYKVTKRGQDVALRCDPISGHVSLYWYRQALGQGPEFLTYFNYEAQQDKSGLPNDRFSAERPEGSISTLTIQRTEQRDSAMYRCASSLQGPRDTQYFGPGTRLTVL.

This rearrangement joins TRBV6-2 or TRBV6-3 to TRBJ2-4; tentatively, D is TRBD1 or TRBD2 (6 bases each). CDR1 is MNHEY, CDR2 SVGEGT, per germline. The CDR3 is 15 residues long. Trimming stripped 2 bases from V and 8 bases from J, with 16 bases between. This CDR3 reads CASSYEVGGMDIQYF. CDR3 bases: TGTGCCAGCAGTTACGAGGTGGGGGGCATGGACATTCAGTACTTC.

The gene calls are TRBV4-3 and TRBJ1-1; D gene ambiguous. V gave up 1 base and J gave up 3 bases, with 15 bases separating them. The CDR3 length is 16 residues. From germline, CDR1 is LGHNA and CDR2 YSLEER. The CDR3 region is CASSQGIGGEYTEAFF. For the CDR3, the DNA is TGCGCCAGCAGCCAAGGCATAGGAGGAGAGTACACTGAAGCTTTCTTT.

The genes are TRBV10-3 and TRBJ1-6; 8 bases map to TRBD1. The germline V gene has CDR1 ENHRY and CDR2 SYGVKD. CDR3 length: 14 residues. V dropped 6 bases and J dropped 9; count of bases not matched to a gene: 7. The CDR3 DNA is TGTGCCATCAGGTCCGGACAGGGAACTTCACCCCTCCACTTT. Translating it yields CAIRSGQGTSPLHF.

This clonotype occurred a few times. CDR3 coding DNA: TGTGCCAGCAGCTTTGGGGGGGGGCGCAATGAGCAGTTCTTC. It yields the protein CASSFGGGRNEQFF. The chain links TRBV7-6 to TRBJ2-1; D is possibly TRBD2 (7 bases). Germline V CDR1 and CDR2: SGHVS, FNYEAQ. V lost 3 bases to trimming and J lost 6 bases, with 12 bases between them. CDR3 size: 14 residues.

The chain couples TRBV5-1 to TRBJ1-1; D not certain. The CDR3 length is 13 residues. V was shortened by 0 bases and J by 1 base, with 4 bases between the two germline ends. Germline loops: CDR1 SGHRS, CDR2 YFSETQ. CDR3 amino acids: CASSLGWNTEAFF. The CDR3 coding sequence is TGCGCCAGCAGCTTGGGGTGGAACACTGAAGCTTTCTTT.

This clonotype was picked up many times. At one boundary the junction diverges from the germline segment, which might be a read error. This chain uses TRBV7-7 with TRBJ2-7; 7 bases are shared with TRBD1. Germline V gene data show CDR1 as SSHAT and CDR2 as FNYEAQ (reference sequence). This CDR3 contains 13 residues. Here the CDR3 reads CASSLAQGSEQYF. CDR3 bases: TGTGCTAGCAGCTTAGCACAGGGGAGCGAGCAGTACTTC.

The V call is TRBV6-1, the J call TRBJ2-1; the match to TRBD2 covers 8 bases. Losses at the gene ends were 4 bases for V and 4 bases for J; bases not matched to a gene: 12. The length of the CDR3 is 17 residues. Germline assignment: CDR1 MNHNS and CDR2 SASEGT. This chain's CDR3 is CASSVPGVRGGYNEQFF. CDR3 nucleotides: TGTGCCAGCAGTGTCCCAGGTGTCCGGGGGGGGTACAATGAGCAGTTCTTC.

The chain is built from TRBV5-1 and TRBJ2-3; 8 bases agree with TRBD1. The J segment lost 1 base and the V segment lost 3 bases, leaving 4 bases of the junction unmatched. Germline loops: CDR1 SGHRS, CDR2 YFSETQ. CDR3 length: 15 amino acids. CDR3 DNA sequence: TGCGCCAGCAGCTGGGCAGGGGGCGGCACAGATACGCAGTATTTT. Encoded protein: CASSWAGGGTDTQYF.

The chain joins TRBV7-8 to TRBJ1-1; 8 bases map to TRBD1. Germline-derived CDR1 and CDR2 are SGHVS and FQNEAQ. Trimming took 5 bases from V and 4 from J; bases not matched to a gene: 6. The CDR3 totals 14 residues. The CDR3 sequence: CASSHPGGVTEAFF. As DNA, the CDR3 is TGTGCCAGCAGCCATCCAGGGGGCGTCACTGAAGCTTTCTTT.